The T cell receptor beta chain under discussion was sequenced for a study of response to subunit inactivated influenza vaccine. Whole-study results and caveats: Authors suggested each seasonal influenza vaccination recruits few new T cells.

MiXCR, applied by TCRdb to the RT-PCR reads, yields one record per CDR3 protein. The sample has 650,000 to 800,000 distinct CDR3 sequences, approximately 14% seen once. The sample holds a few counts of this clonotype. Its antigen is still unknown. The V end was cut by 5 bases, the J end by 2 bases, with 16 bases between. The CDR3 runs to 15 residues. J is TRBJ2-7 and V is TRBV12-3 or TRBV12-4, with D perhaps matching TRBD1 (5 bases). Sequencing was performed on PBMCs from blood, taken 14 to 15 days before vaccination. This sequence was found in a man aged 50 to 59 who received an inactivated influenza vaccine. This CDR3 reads CASSIDRLVAYEQYF. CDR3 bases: TGTGCCAGCAGTATCGACAGATTGGTCGCCTACGAGCAGTACTTC.